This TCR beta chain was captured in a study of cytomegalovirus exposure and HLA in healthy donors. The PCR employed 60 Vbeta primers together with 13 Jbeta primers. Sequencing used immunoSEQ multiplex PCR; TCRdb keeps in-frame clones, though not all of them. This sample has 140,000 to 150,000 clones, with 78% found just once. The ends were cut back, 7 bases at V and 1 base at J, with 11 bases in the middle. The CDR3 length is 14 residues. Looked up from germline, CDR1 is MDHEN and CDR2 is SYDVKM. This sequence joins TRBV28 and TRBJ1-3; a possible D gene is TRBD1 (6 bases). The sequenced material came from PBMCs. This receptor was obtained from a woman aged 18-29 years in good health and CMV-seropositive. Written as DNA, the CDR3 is TGTGCCAGCAACCCCGGACAGTCTGGAAACACCATATATTTT. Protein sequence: CASNPGQSGNTIYF.